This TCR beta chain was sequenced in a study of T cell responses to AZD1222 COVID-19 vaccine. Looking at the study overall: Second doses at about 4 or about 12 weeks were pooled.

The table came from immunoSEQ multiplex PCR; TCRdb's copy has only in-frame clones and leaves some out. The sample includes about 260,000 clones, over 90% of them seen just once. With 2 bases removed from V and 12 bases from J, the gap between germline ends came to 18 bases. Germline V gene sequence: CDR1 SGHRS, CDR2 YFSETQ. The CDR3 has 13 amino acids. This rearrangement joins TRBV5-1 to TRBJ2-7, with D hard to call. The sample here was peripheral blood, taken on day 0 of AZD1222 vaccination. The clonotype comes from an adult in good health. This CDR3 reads CASSFGVGDLPYF. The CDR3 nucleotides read TGCGCCAGCAGCTTTGGGGTTGGGGATCTGCCGTACTTC.